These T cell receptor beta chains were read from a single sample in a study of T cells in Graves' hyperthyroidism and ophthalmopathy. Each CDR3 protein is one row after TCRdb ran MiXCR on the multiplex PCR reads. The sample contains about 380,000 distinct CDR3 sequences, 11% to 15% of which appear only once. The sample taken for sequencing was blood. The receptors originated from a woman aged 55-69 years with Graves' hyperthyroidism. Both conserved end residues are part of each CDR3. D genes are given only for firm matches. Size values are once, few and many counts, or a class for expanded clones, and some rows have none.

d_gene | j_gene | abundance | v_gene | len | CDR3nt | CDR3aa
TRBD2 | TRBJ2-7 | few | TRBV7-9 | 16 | TGTGCCAGCAGCTTAGGCATAGCGGGAGGATCCTACGAGCAGTACTTC | CASSLGIAGGSYEQYF
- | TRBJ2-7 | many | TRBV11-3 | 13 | TGTGCCAGCAGCCTCCAGGGTGTCTACGAGCAGTACTTC | CASSLQGVYEQYF
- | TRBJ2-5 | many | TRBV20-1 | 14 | TGCAGTGCCCCCATTTCGGGAGAGGCAGAGACCCAGTACTTC | CSAPISGEAETQYF
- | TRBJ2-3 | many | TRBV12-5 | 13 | TGTGCTAGTGGTCCCGACTACTTCCATACGCAGTATTTT | CASGPDYFHTQYF
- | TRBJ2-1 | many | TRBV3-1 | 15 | TGTGCCAGCAGCCAAGCGGCAGAGTCCTACAATGAGCAGTTCTTC | CASSQAAESYNEQFF
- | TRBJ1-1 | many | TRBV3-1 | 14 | TGTGCCAGCAGCCAAGCCCCAGGGGCGGATGAAGCTTTCTTT | CASSQAPGADEAFF
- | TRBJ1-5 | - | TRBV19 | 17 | TGTGCCAGTAGTACCCTTCAAAACACAGGGATCAATCAGCCCCAGCATTTT | CASSTLQNTGINQPQHF
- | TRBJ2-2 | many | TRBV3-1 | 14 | TGTGCCAGCAGCCTAGGGTTGGCAAACGGGGAGCTGTTTTTT | CASSLGLANGELFF
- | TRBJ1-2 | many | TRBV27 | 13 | TGTGCCAGCAGTGGGTCCGGGAACTATGGCTACACCTTC | CASSGSGNYGYTF
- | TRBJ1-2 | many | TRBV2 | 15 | TGTGCCAGCAGTGGGGGGGGAGGCATTAACTATGGCTACACCTTC | CASSGGGGINYGYTF
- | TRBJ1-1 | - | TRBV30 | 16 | TGTGCCTGGAGTGTGAATGGGGGCGCTATGAACACTGAAGCTTTCTTT | CAWSVNGGAMNTEAFF
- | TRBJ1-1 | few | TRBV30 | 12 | TGTGCCTGGAGTGTCCGTTGGGTGCATGCTTTCTTT | CAWSVRWVHAFF
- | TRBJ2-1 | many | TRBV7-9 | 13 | TGTGCCAGCAGCCCCCTCCAGGACAATGAGCAGTTCTTC | CASSPLQDNEQFF
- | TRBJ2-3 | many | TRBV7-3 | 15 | TGTGCCAGCAGCTTACAGCGGACTGCCACAGATACGCAGTATTTT | CASSLQRTATDTQYF
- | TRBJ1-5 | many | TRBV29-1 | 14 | TGCAGCGTCGGGGGGGGGGGGAGCAATCAGCCCCAGCATTTT | CSVGGGGSNQPQHF
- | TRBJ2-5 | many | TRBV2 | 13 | TGTGCCAGCAGAGGGGACGGGTTTGAAACCCAGTACTTC | CASRGDGFETQYF
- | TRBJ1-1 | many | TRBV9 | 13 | TGTGCCAGCAGCGGTGGGGGGGACACTGAAGCTTTCTTT | CASSGGGDTEAFF
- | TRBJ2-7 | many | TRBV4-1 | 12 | TGCGCCAGCAGCCAAGTATCCGGCGAGCAGTACTTC | CASSQVSGEQYF
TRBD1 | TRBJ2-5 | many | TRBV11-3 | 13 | TGTGCCAGCAGCCGGGGACAGACGGAGACCCAGTACTTC | CASSRGQTETQYF
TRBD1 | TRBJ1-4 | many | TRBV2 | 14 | TGTGCCAGCAAAGGGACAGACTCTAATGAAAAACTGTTTTTT | CASKGTDSNEKLFF
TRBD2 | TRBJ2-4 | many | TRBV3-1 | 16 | TGTGCCAGCAGCCAAGGGACTAGCGGGAGGAAAAACATTCAGTACTTC | CASSQGTSGRKNIQYF
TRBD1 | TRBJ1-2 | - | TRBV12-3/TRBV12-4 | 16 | TGTGCCAGCAGTTTTGGGACAGACCGAGCTAACTATGGCTACACCTTC | CASSFGTDRANYGYTF
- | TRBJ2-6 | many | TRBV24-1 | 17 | TGTGCCACCAGTGATTATAATAGGGGAAATGGGGCCAACGTCCTGACTTTC | CATSDYNRGNGANVLTF
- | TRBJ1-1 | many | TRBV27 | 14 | TGTGCCAGCAGTTTGGGACGGATGAACACTGAAGCTTTCTTT | CASSLGRMNTEAFF
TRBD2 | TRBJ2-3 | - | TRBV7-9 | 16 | TGTGCCAGCAGCTTAACCAGCGGGAGACCCACAGATACGCAGTATTTT | CASSLTSGRPTDTQYF
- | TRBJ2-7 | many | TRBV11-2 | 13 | TGTGCCAGCAGCTTAGACAGGGCCGGCGAGCAGTACTTC | CASSLDRAGEQYF
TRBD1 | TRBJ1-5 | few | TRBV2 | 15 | TGTGCCAGCAGTGGGACAGGCGGGATCAATCAGCCCCAGCATTTT | CASSGTGGINQPQHF
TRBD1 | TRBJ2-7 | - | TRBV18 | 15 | TGTGCCAGCTCACCACCGGGACAGGGGGGCCACGAGCAGTACTTC | CASSPPGQGGHEQYF
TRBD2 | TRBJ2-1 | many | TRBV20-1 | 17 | TGCAGTGCTAGAGAAGGACTAGCGGCCCTCTCCTACAATGAGCAGTTCTTC | CSAREGLAALSYNEQFF
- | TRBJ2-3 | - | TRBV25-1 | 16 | TGTGCCAGCAGTGAATTAATTGTCGGATACACAGATACGCAGTATTTT | CASSELIVGYTDTQYF
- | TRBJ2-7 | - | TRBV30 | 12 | TGTGCCTTAGGGCCGGGAGTTTACGAGCAGTACTTC | CALGPGVYEQYF